Following are 28 T cell receptor beta chains from one sample sequenced in a study of cytomegalovirus exposure and HLA in healthy donors. PCR amplification relied on 60 Vbeta primers (plus 13 Jbeta primers). Measured with immunoSEQ multiplex PCR; TCRdb has only the in-frame clones, and not every one. This table holds 150,000 or so clones, approximately 78% found once. The sequencing input was PBMCs. These receptor sequences come from a human donor in good health.

The V gene is TRBV4-1, the J gene TRBJ2-3, with a tentative D call TRBD2 (5 bases). V lost 4 bases to trimming and J lost 2 bases, with 7 bases between them. The CDR3 runs 13 residues. Germline V gives CDR1 MGHRA, CDR2 YSYEKL. The CDR3 bases are TGCGCCAGCAGCCGCGGGTACACAGATACGCAGTATTTT. The encoded protein is CASSRGYTDTQYF.

The V gene is TRBV2, the J gene TRBJ2-3, with D perhaps matching TRBD2 (6 bases). The CDR3 is 14 amino acids. Germline CDR1 is SNHLY and CDR2 is FYNNEI. Between the trimmed V and J ends, which lost 4 bases and 1 base, there was a span of 9 bases. The CDR3 region is CASSVGLGTDTQYF. CDR3 coding DNA: TGTGCCAGCAGTGTGGGACTGGGCACAGATACGCAGTATTTT.

This chain connects TRBV19 to TRBJ1-2; the D gene is possibly TRBD1 (6 bases). This CDR3 spans 14 amino acids. Germline V gene sequence: CDR1 LNHDA, CDR2 SQIVND (reference sequence). V lost 1 base and J 1 base, leaving 7 bases between the germline ends. The CDR3 nucleotides are TGTGCCAGTAGTATAGTGGACAGTAACTATGGCTACACCTTC. Residues: CASSIVDSNYGYTF.

V gene TRBV2 combines with J gene TRBJ1-3; no clear D. Germline CDR1 reads SNHLY; CDR2 reads FYNNEI. The CDR3 covers 15 residues. V was clipped by 2 bases and J by 0 bases, with 8 bases between them. DNA of the CDR3: TGTGCCAGCAGTGAAAACTCCAACTCTGGAAACACCATATATTTT. This sequence encodes CASSENSNSGNTIYF.

The chain combines TRBV10-3 with TRBJ2-3; tentative D call: TRBD2 (6 bases). V was trimmed by 6 bases and J by 0 bases, leaving 16 bases between them. The CDR3 is 16 amino acids. Per germline, CDR1 ENHRY and CDR2 SYGVKD. The CDR3 DNA is TGTGCCATCAGGCCCTGGCGGGGAACTAGCACAGATACGCAGTATTTT. Translation gives CAIRPWRGTSTDTQYF.

This clone has just a few counts. The V gene is TRBV6-5, the J gene TRBJ1-2; no firm D call. The V end lost 0 bases, the J end lost 4 bases, and 6 bases lay between the germline ends. The CDR3 contains 13 residues. CDR1 and CDR2 from the germline V gene are MNHEY and SVGAGI. The CDR3 DNA is TGTGCCAGCAGTTACTCCCCCATCTATGGCTACACCTTC. This sequence encodes CASSYSPIYGYTF.

A few counts support this clone. The chain joins TRBV6-1 to TRBJ2-1; D is possibly TRBD1 (6 bases). CDR3 size: 15 residues. Germline V lookup: CDR1 MNHNS, CDR2 SASEGT. V lost 2 bases and J 7 bases, leaving 15 bases between the germline ends. The CDR3 reads CASSEIPKGVNEQFF. CDR3 in DNA: TGTGCCAGCAGTGAAATACCCAAGGGGGTAAATGAGCAGTTCTTC.

The CDR3 DNA reads TGCGCCAGCAGCCAAGAATATGGGGGCCAAACCTACAATGAGCAGTTCTTC. The encoded protein is CASSQEYGGQTYNEQFF. This chain connects TRBV4-1 to TRBJ2-1, with D possibly TRBD1 on 6 matching bases. V was pared by 0 bases and J by 2 bases, with 14 bases between. The CDR3 runs to 17 residues. Germline CDR1 and CDR2: MGHRA and YSYEKL.

In DNA, the CDR3 is TGTGCCAGCAGCCCCCTAACCGACAGGGGCGAGGACTACGAGCAGTACTTC. Its protein product is CASSPLTDRGEDYEQYF. The rearrangement joins TRBV5-6 to TRBJ2-7; 8 nucleotides line up with TRBD1. The CDR3 is 17 residues long. Germline V lookup: CDR1 SGHDT, CDR2 YYEEEE. Unmatched junction bases numbered 15, after V lost 4 bases and J lost 3 bases.

The chain is built from TRBV19 and TRBJ2-3, with 10 bases that match TRBD2. The CDR3 runs to 13 residues. J lost 8 bases, V lost 5 bases, and 4 bases had no gene match. Germline CDR1 is LNHDA and CDR2 is SQIVND (reference sequence). The CDR3 DNA follows: TGTGCCAGTAGTGTGGGGACTAGCGCTACGCAGTATTTT. It yields the protein CASSVGTSATQYF.

The chain has TRBV7-8 and TRBJ2-7; 7 bases are shared with TRBD1. V lost 3 bases to trimming and J lost 0 bases; unmatched junction nucleotides: 5. The length of the CDR3 is 15 residues. Germline values: CDR1 SGHVS, CDR2 FQNEAQ. CDR3 coding DNA: TGTGCCAGCAGCTTTACGACAGGGAGCTCCTACGAGCAGTACTTC. Its translation is CASSFTTGSSYEQYF.

The chain links TRBV21-1 to TRBJ2-2; the table's D call of TRBD1 was not tested on the DNA. TRBV21-1 is a known pseudogene. This CDR3 is built from 17 residues. Here the CDR3 reads CASSKRGDRGHTGELFF. Written as DNA, the CDR3 is TGTGCCAGCAGCAAAAGGGGGGACAGGGGGCACACCGGGGAGCTGTTTTTT.

CDR3 amino acids: CASSQGQETWAFF. Here the CDR3 DNA reads TGCGCCAGCAGCCAAGGACAGGAAACTTGGGCTTTCTTT. This chain joins TRBV4-1 and TRBJ1-1; TRBD1 is a possible D gene (6 bases). V was cut by 1 base and J by 11 bases, with 14 bases left in between. The CDR3 has 13 residues. CDR1 is MGHRA and CDR2 is YSYEKL in the germline V gene.

In regard to this clone: One end of the junction is discordant with germline, which a read error may explain. The chain uses TRBV7-9 and TRBJ2-7, with a weak D call TRBD1 (5 bases). The CDR3 length is 18 residues. The germline V gene encodes CDR1 SEHNR and CDR2 FQNEAQ (reference sequence). CDR3 nucleotide sequence: TGTTCCAGCAGCCCTCGGCCCATTGACAGCCTTAGCTCCTACGAGCAGTACTTC. Encoded protein: CSSSPRPIDSLSSYEQYF.

The J gene is TRBJ1-2, the V gene TRBV18; D is unresolved. The germline gives CDR1 KGHSH, CDR2 LQKENI. V gave up 3 bases and J gave up 4 bases, with 9 bases separating them. There are 13 residues in the CDR3. The CDR3 nucleotides are TGTGCCAGCTCACCGCCGGGTTTCTATGGCTACACCTTC. Translation: CASSPPGFYGYTF.

This chain connects TRBV5-4 to TRBJ1-6, with D maybe TRBD1 (6 bases). The ends were cut back, 4 bases at V and 7 bases at J, with 15 bases in the middle. CDR1 and CDR2 from the germline V gene are SGHNT and YYREEE (reference sequence). The CDR3 consists of 15 residues. CDR3 DNA sequence: TGTGCCAGCAGCGCGAACAGGGTACCCAATTCACCCCTCCACTTT. It translates to CASSANRVPNSPLHF.

The CDR3 reads CASSPRLAGGGNLNEQFF. The CDR3 DNA follows: TGTGCCAGCTCACCGCGACTAGCGGGGGGAGGGAATCTGAATGAGCAGTTCTTC. The chain is built from TRBV18 and TRBJ2-1; 13 bases line up with TRBD2. Germline CDR1 and CDR2: KGHSH and LQKENI. V was pared by 3 bases and J by 7 bases, with 12 bases of the junction left unmatched. The CDR3 consists of 18 residues.

This clone has just a few counts. For the CDR3, the DNA is TGTGCCAGCAGCTTAGCGCCGGGAAGAGAGCAGTACTTC. Its translation: CASSLAPGREQYF. The rearrangement links TRBV11-1 to TRBJ2-7; TRBD2 might be the D (5 bases). The CDR3 sequence is 13 residues long. Germline values: CDR1 SGHAT, CDR2 FQDESV (reference sequence). Trimming took 0 bases from V and 7 from J, leaving 10 bases between them.

This chain links TRBV25-1 with TRBJ2-7; 8 bases map to TRBD1. CDR1 is MGHDK and CDR2 is SYGVNS in the germline V gene. The CDR3 runs 14 residues. V was pared by 4 bases and J by 4 bases, with 6 bases of the junction left unmatched. CDR3 in amino acids: CASSGGTGAYEQYF. The CDR3 DNA follows: TGTGCCAGCAGTGGAGGGACAGGTGCATACGAGCAGTACTTC.

V is TRBV27 and J is TRBJ2-1; TRBD1 aligns across 10 bases. Germline trimming cut 4 bases from V and 4 bases from J; bases unmatched to any gene: 7. The CDR3 covers 16 residues. Germline V gene data show CDR1 as MNHEY and CDR2 as SMNVEV (reference sequence). In nucleotides, the CDR3 is TGTGCCAGCAGTTACTCCCGGACAGGGGGGTACAATGAGCAGTTCTTC. It translates to CASSYSRTGGYNEQFF.

The V gene is TRBV7-9, the J gene TRBJ2-1; no reliable D call. The V gene lost 5 bases and the J gene lost 4 bases, with 12 bases spanning the gap. Germline V lookup: CDR1 SEHNR, CDR2 FQNEAQ (reference sequence). The CDR3 is 14 residues long. CDR3 loop: CASSPAVRYNEQFF. CDR3 DNA sequence: TGTGCCAGCAGCCCCGCGGTCCGATACAATGAGCAGTTCTTC.

This chain links TRBV7-2 with TRBJ1-6; 10 bases align to TRBD1. The V segment lost 1 base and the J segment 7 bases; nucleotides outside the gene matches: 7. The CDR3 has 17 residues. Per germline, CDR1 SGHTA and CDR2 FQGNSA. In DNA form, the CDR3 reads TGTGCCAGCAGCTTAGGACGACAGGGGGCGAGAAATTCACCCCTCCACTTT. As protein: CASSLGRQGARNSPLHF. The full variable domain, its missing parts supplied by reference TRBV7-2 and TRBJ1-6, is GAGVSQSPSNKVTEKGKDVELRCDPISGHTALYWYRQSLGQGLEFLIYFQGNSAPDKSGLPSDRFSAERTGGSVSTLTIQRTQQEDSAVYLCASSLGRQGARNSPLHFGNGTRLTVT.

The V gene is TRBV7-2, the J gene TRBJ1-5; tentative D call: TRBD1 (5 bases). CDR3 length: 15 residues. V lost 5 bases and J lost 5, with 16 bases in between. Germline-derived CDR1 and CDR2 are SGHTA and FQGNSA. This CDR3 is CASSVRAFKDQPQHF. The CDR3 DNA reads TGTGCCAGCAGCGTCAGGGCCTTCAAGGATCAGCCCCAGCATTTT.

The chain joins TRBV19 to TRBJ1-1; the D gene is possibly TRBD1 (5 bases). The CDR3 has 14 residues. In germline, CDR1 is LNHDA, CDR2 SQIVND (reference sequence). The V end was cut by 5 bases, the J end by 1 base, with 11 bases between. The CDR3 spells CASSSSDRNTEAFF. CDR3 in DNA: TGTGCCAGTAGTTCCTCCGACAGGAACACTGAAGCTTTCTTT.

The chain carries TRBV5-4 and TRBJ2-1; 10 nucleotides agree with TRBD2. The CDR3 has 15 residues. With 1 base clipped from V and 4 bases from J, the junction kept 2 bases outside the gene matches. Germline CDR1 and CDR2: SGHNT and YYREEE (reference sequence). The CDR3 reads CASSLTSGAYNEQFF. CDR3 coding DNA: TGTGCCAGCAGCTTGACTAGCGGGGCATACAATGAGCAGTTCTTC.

In this sample, this clone turned up a few times. The CDR3 DNA follows: TGTGCCAGCAGCTTAGGCAGGGTAGACCAAGAGACCCAGTACTTC. The encoded protein is CASSLGRVDQETQYF. V gene TRBV7-2 combines with J gene TRBJ2-5, with a weak D call TRBD1 (5 bases). The CDR3 is 15 residues long. V lost 1 base and J lost 0, with 9 bases in between. CDR1 and CDR2 (germline): SGHTA, FQGNSA. Drawing the rest from reference TRBV7-2 and TRBJ2-5, the complete variable domain is GAGVSQSPSNKVTEKGKDVELRCDPISGHTALYWYRQSLGQGLEFLIYFQGNSAPDKSGLPSDRFSAERTGGSVSTLTIQRTQQEDSAVYLCASSLGRVDQETQYFGPGTRLLVL.

The chain has TRBV5-1 and TRBJ2-1, with 7 bases lining up with TRBD1. Germline CDR1 SGHRS, CDR2 YFSETQ. The CDR3 length is 11 residues. Germline trimming cut 7 bases from V and 6 bases from J; bases unmatched to any gene: 1. CDR3: CASAGGNEQFF. The CDR3, as DNA: TGCGCCAGCGCAGGGGGCAATGAGCAGTTCTTC.

This clone was recorded a few times. V and J are TRBV5-1 and TRBJ2-1; 7 positions agree with TRBD2. CDR3 length: 16 amino acids. J lost 5 bases, V lost 4 bases, and 12 bases had no gene match. Germline V gene sequence: CDR1 SGHRS, CDR2 YFSETQ. CDR3: CASSLYRGEGHNEQFF. For the CDR3, the DNA is TGCGCCAGCAGCCTATACCGGGGGGAAGGACACAATGAGCAGTTCTTC.